These T cell receptor beta chains were read from a single sample in a study of molecular identifiers for immune sequencing clone quantification. TCRdb re-analysed the PCR reads in MiXCR, keeping a single row per CDR3 protein. The top ten hold around 0.78% of the sample, which has more than 450,000 distinct CDR3 sequences, about 26% seen once. Input material: naive CD8+ T cells from blood, with Jurkat cell RNA spiked in. The origin of the receptors is a human donor in good health. Some libraries in this study had Jurkat cell RNA spiked in. CDR3s include the opening cysteine and the closing phenylalanine or tryptophan. The D gene is left open where the match is weak. Clone size is shown for a subset of rows, as once, few, many or a class of expanded clone.

j_call | v_call | d_call | clone_size | cdr3_aa | cdr3_nt
TRBJ2-3 | TRBV19 | NA | NA | CASSTSGFAITDTQYF | TGTGCCAGTAGTACCTCAGGTTTCGCCATCACAGATACGCAGTATTTT
TRBJ2-3 | TRBV20-1 | NA | NA | CSARRTVFSTDTQYF | TGCAGTGCTAGACGGACAGTTTTTAGCACAGATACGCAGTATTTT
TRBJ2-3 | TRBV7-9 | NA | few | CASSSPLRDTQYF | TGTGCCAGCAGCTCCCCCCTGCGAGATACGCAGTATTTT
TRBJ2-7 | TRBV13 | NA | NA | CTSSLGESEQYF | TGTACCAGCAGCTTAGGCGAGAGCGAGCAGTACTTC
TRBJ1-5 | TRBV27 | NA | NA | CASSLSTGGSQHF | TGTGCCAGCAGTTTATCGACGGGAGGGTCCCAGCATTTT
TRBJ2-7 | TRBV27 | TRBD2 | NA | CASSRTSGHSYEQYF | TGTGCCAGCAGTAGGACTAGCGGGCACTCCTACGAGCAGTACTTC
TRBJ1-5 | TRBV2 | TRBD1 | many | CASKRQGASQPQHF | TGTGCCAGCAAACGACAGGGGGCCTCTCAGCCCCAGCATTTT
TRBJ2-3 | TRBV4-3 | TRBD2 | many | CASSQDGGLAVDTQYF | TGCGCCAGCAGCCAAGATGGGGGACTAGCAGTAGATACGCAGTATTTT
TRBJ2-3 | TRBV4-1 | NA | few | CASSQVIRDYTQYF | TGCGCCAGCAGCCAAGTGATCCGGGACTATACGCAGTATTTT
TRBJ1-4 | TRBV28 | NA | NA | CASSPRGGTTNEKLFF | TGTGCCAGCAGTCCCCGGGGGGGCACAACTAATGAAAAACTGTTTTTT
TRBJ1-5 | TRBV19 | NA | few | CASSSSRKGKETQHF | TGTGCCAGTAGTTCCTCAAGGAAGGGGAAAGAGACCCAGCATTTT
TRBJ2-3 | TRBV6-5 | TRBD2 | few | CATNGGGSTDTQYF | TGTGCCACCAACGGGGGGGGCAGCACAGATACGCAGTATTTT
TRBJ1-1 | TRBV7-8 | NA | many | CASSLELNTEAFF | TGTGCCAGCAGCTTAGAATTGAACACTGAAGCTTTCTTT
TRBJ1-2 | TRBV6-2/TRBV6-3 | TRBD1 | few | CASSYDYRGANYGYTF | TGTGCCAGCAGTTACGACTACAGGGGAGCTAACTATGGCTACACCTTC
TRBJ2-7 | TRBV5-6 | NA | many | CASSWGTYEQYF | TGTGCCAGCAGCTGGGGGACCTACGAGCAGTACTTC
TRBJ2-4 | TRBV13 | TRBD2 | many | CASSFLGLGQLAKNIQYF | TGTGCCAGCAGCTTCCTGGGACTAGGCCAACTAGCCAAAAACATTCAGTACTTC
TRBJ2-2 | TRBV12-5 | NA | NA | CASGLVRTDADTGELFF | TGTGCTAGTGGTTTGGTACGGACCGACGCGGACACCGGGGAGCTGTTTTTT
TRBJ2-2 | TRBV29-1 | NA | many | CSVEQGAGELFF | TGCAGCGTTGAACAGGGAGCCGGGGAGCTGTTTTTT
TRBJ1-1 | TRBV4-3 | NA | few | CASSQGILNTEAFF | TGCGCCAGCAGCCAAGGTATTTTGAACACTGAAGCTTTCTTT
TRBJ2-3 | TRBV12-3/TRBV12-4 | NA | few | CASSSDHGADTQYF | TGTGCCAGCAGTTCGGACCACGGGGCAGATACGCAGTATTTT
TRBJ2-7 | TRBV28 | NA | many | CASSSLVGEQYF | TGTGCCAGCAGTTCTCTGGTGGGCGAGCAGTACTTC
TRBJ2-1 | TRBV6-6 | NA | many | CASSYSIGNEQFF | TGTGCCAGCAGTTACTCGATCGGGAATGAGCAGTTCTTC
TRBJ2-6 | TRBV3-1 | NA | few | CASSQEGGSGANVLTF | TGTGCCAGCAGCCAAGAAGGAGGTTCTGGGGCCAACGTCCTGACTTTC
TRBJ2-1 | TRBV6-5 | NA | few | CASRILATRAYNEQFF | TGTGCCAGCAGGATTCTAGCGACACGGGCCTACAATGAGCAGTTCTTC